This record looks at one TCR beta chain sequence and its context. The antigen remains undetermined. The data originate from a study of monozygotic twins with inflammatory bowel disease. Findings and caveats of the study: IBD patients, compared with healthy twins, shared fewer clonotypes with others (especially with disease activity).

CDR1 is LNHNV, CDR2 YYDKDF, per germline (reference sequence). The CDR3 is made up of 13 amino acids. Every TCR library used approximately 3,700 ng of total RNA. Using the 5' RACE reads, TCRdb records one entry per CDR3 protein without DNA. This specimen shows over 200,000 distinct CDR3 sequences; the ten leading clones hold approximately 1.6%. Source material: blood. The TCR was taken from a human donor with ulcerative colitis or Crohn's disease, or a healthy co-twin of an affected twin (not recorded which). The chain combines TRBV15 with TRBJ1-6. CDR3 sequence: CATSREVDSPLHF.